These T cell receptor beta chains were read from a single sample in a study of T cell responses to AZD1222 COVID-19 vaccine. TCRdb's table, derived via immunoSEQ multiplex PCR, lists solely in-frame clones and lacks some. The sample carries under 150,000 clones, around 88% recorded once. Sequenced here: peripheral blood, sampled on day 0 of AZD1222 vaccination. These receptors were taken from an adult in good health. Each CDR3 is given with its conserved first and last residue. Each record gives: J gene, clone size, D gene, CDR3 length, V gene, CDR3 DNA, CDR3 protein. D genes are given only for firm matches. Clone size is not always given. Where it is, it says once, few, many or a class for expanded clones.

J: TRBJ2-7
size: NA
D: NA
length: 17
V: TRBV7-8
DNA: TGTGCCAGCAGCTTAAGGGGTAGTTCGGATAAACCCTACGAGCAGTACTTC
CDR3: CASSLRGSSDKPYEQYF

J: TRBJ1-2
size: once
D: NA
length: 13
V: TRBV7-9
DNA: TGTGCCAGTCTTCTCAACCGGGACGATGGCTACACCTTC
CDR3: CASLLNRDDGYTF

J: TRBJ1-5
size: NA
D: TRBD1
length: 15
V: TRBV5-5
DNA: TGTGCCAGCAGCAAAACAGGGGGCGCGCAACAGCCCCAGCATTTT
CDR3: CASSKTGGAQQPQHF

J: TRBJ1-2
size: few
D: NA
length: 14
V: TRBV29-1
DNA: TGCAGCGTTGCTCGGGACACGGGGAACTATGGCTACACCTTC
CDR3: CSVARDTGNYGYTF

J: TRBJ2-2
size: NA
D: NA
length: 12
V: TRBV6-5
DNA: TGTGCCAGCAGTTGGGGTTCCGGGGAGCTGTTTTTT
CDR3: CASSWGSGELFF

J: TRBJ1-1
size: NA
D: NA
length: 13
V: TRBV6-5
DNA: TGTGCCAGCACAACAGCCAGGGGCACTGAAGCTTTCTTT
CDR3: CASTTARGTEAFF

J: TRBJ1-2
size: NA
D: NA
length: 13
V: TRBV5-4
DNA: TGTGCCAGCAGCTTGTCCTCGGGATATGGCTACACCTTC
CDR3: CASSLSSGYGYTF

J: TRBJ2-1
size: once
D: NA
length: 13
V: TRBV6-2/TRBV6-3
DNA: TGTGCCAGCAGTTCAAGGCTCTTCAATGAGCAGTTCTTC
CDR3: CASSSRLFNEQFF

J: TRBJ1-1
size: NA
D: TRBD1
length: 13
V: TRBV7-2
DNA: TGTGCCAGCAGCTCATGGGACAGCACTGAAGCTTTCTTT
CDR3: CASSSWDSTEAFF

J: TRBJ2-1
size: once
D: NA
length: 15
V: TRBV3-1/TRBV3-2
DNA: TGTGCCAGCAGCCAACACCAGGTAGCCCACAATGAGCAGTTCTTC
CDR3: CASSQHQVAHNEQFF

J: TRBJ2-7
size: NA
D: NA
length: 13
V: TRBV6-5
DNA: TGTGCCAGCAGTACGGAGGGATTATACGAGCAGTACTTC
CDR3: CASSTEGLYEQYF

J: TRBJ2-1
size: NA
D: TRBD2
length: 16
V: TRBV4-3
DNA: TGCGCCAGCAGCCACTCTCAAAGCGGGGGGGCATTTGAGCAGTTCTTC
CDR3: CASSHSQSGGAFEQFF

J: TRBJ1-2
size: NA
D: TRBD1
length: 12
V: TRBV5-6
DNA: TGTGCCAGCAGGGGGACAGGGGGCGGCTACACCTTC
CDR3: CASRGTGGGYTF

J: TRBJ1-2
size: NA
D: NA
length: 13
V: TRBV27
DNA: TGTGCCAGCAGTTTCACAGGAATCTATGGCTACACCTTC
CDR3: CASSFTGIYGYTF

J: TRBJ2-7
size: once
D: NA
length: 13
V: TRBV18
DNA: TGTGCCAGCTCACCCTACGCTACCTACGAGCAGTACTTC
CDR3: CASSPYATYEQYF

J: TRBJ2-2
size: once
D: TRBD1
length: 15
V: TRBV2
DNA: TGTGCCAGCAGCCGAAAAGGACAGGTCACCGGGGAGCTGTTTTTT
CDR3: CASSRKGQVTGELFF

J: TRBJ1-2
size: NA
D: NA
length: 13
V: TRBV6-5
DNA: TGTGCCAGCAGACGGGACATCTTGTATGGCTACACCTTC
CDR3: CASRRDILYGYTF

J: TRBJ1-2
size: once
D: NA
length: 13
V: TRBV6-5
DNA: TGTGCCAGCAGCCACCGGGACGGCTATGGCTACACCTTC
CDR3: CASSHRDGYGYTF

J: TRBJ2-7
size: NA
D: NA
length: 11
V: TRBV20-1
DNA: TGCAGTGCTAGAGATAATCTAGCTACGTACTTC
CDR3: CSARDNLATYF

J: TRBJ1-1
size: NA
D: TRBD1
length: 15
V: TRBV5-4
DNA: TGTGCCAGCAGCCCGGCGGACAGGCTGAACACTGAAGCTTTCTTT
CDR3: CASSPADRLNTEAFF

J: TRBJ1-4
size: NA
D: NA
length: 15
V: TRBV6-6
DNA: TGTGCCAGCAGTTACTCGAGGGGGATAGGGGAAAAACTGTTTTTT
CDR3: CASSYSRGIGEKLFF

J: TRBJ1-2
size: NA
D: NA
length: 12
V: TRBV28
DNA: TGTGCCAGCAGTTTACAGCCCTATGGCTACACCTTC
CDR3: CASSLQPYGYTF

J: TRBJ2-1
size: NA
D: TRBD2
length: 20
V: TRBV7-3
DNA: TGTGCCAGCAGCTCCGGTTATCTAGCGGGAGGTCGTCGGTGGACAAATGAGCAGTTCTTC
CDR3: CASSSGYLAGGRRWTNEQFF

J: TRBJ2-4
size: NA
D: TRBD2
length: 14
V: TRBV6-5
DNA: TGTGCCAGCAGTTCCACTAGCGGGGGGACGATTCAGTACTTC
CDR3: CASSSTSGGTIQYF

J: TRBJ2-2
size: once
D: NA
length: 13
V: TRBV7-9
DNA: TGTGCCAGCAGCTTGCCCAACACCGGGGAGCTGTTTTTT
CDR3: CASSLPNTGELFF

J: TRBJ1-2
size: NA
D: NA
length: 17
V: TRBV3-1/TRBV3-2
DNA: TGTGCCAGCAGCCCCTCGAGGCACGGCGGACCGAACTATGGCTACACCTTC
CDR3: CASSPSRHGGPNYGYTF

J: TRBJ1-6
size: NA
D: NA
length: 18
V: TRBV21-1
DNA: TGTGCCAGCAGCCCCATGGGAGCCTTGAGCTCCTATAATTCACCCCTCCACTTT
CDR3: CASSPMGALSSYNSPLHF

J: TRBJ2-7
size: NA
D: TRBD1
length: 15
V: TRBV27
DNA: TGTGCCAGCAGTTTAAGGACAGGGGGGAACAACGAGCAGTACTTC
CDR3: CASSLRTGGNNEQYF

J: TRBJ2-1
size: NA
D: TRBD2
length: 15
V: TRBV6-5
DNA: TGTGCCAGCAGTTATTATAGACTAGCGGGGGGTGAGCAGTTCTTC
CDR3: CASSYYRLAGGEQFF

J: TRBJ1-4
size: NA
D: NA
length: 13
V: TRBV19
DNA: TGTGCCAGTAGGGGGGCGTCGCCTGAAAAACTGTTTTTT
CDR3: CASRGASPEKLFF

J: TRBJ1-1
size: NA
D: NA
length: 13
V: TRBV6-4
DNA: TGTGCCAGCAGTGAAGACAGTTACACTGAAGCTTTCTTT
CDR3: CASSEDSYTEAFF

J: TRBJ1-5
size: NA
D: NA
length: 14
V: TRBV2
DNA: TGTGCCAGCACCCTGGAGACAGCAAATCAGCCCCAGCATTTT
CDR3: CASTLETANQPQHF

J: TRBJ1-1
size: NA
D: TRBD1
length: 13
V: TRBV29-1
DNA: TGCAGCGTTGTGACAGGGTCGAACACTGAAGCTTTCTTT
CDR3: CSVVTGSNTEAFF

J: TRBJ2-3
size: NA
D: TRBD2
length: 15
V: TRBV14
DNA: TGTGCCAGCAGCCAGCTAGCGGGCCTCACAGATACGCAGTATTTT
CDR3: CASSQLAGLTDTQYF

J: TRBJ1-2
size: NA
D: NA
length: 14
V: TRBV6-5
DNA: TGTGCCAGCCGAACGGCGGGGGGCAAGGGTGGCTACACCTTC
CDR3: CASRTAGGKGGYTF

J: TRBJ1-5
size: NA
D: NA
length: 13
V: TRBV11-2
DNA: TGTGCCAGCAGCTTAGCTCTCAATCAGCCCCAGCATTTT
CDR3: CASSLALNQPQHF

J: TRBJ1-2
size: NA
D: TRBD1
length: 14
V: TRBV27
DNA: TGTGCCAGCTCCGACAGGGGAGTTGGCTATGGCTACACCTTC
CDR3: CASSDRGVGYGYTF

J: TRBJ2-7
size: once
D: TRBD1
length: 13
V: TRBV6-5
DNA: TGTGCCAGCAGTCGCGACAGGGCCGGCGAGCAGTACTTC
CDR3: CASSRDRAGEQYF

J: TRBJ2-7
size: NA
D: NA
length: 11
V: TRBV30
DNA: TGTGCCTGGAGTGTCGGACCTGGGCAGTACTTC
CDR3: CAWSVGPGQYF

J: TRBJ2-7
size: NA
D: TRBD1
length: 15
V: TRBV7-9
DNA: TGTGCCAGCAGCTTAGGGGACAGGCTTTCCTACGAGCAGTACTTC
CDR3: CASSLGDRLSYEQYF

J: TRBJ1-6
size: NA
D: TRBD1
length: 19
V: TRBV4-3
DNA: TGCGCCAGCAGCCAAGTTCCTCCGGGACAGGGGGTCTATAATTCACCCCTCCACTTT
CDR3: CASSQVPPGQGVYNSPLHF

J: TRBJ2-1
size: NA
D: TRBD2
length: 16
V: TRBV5-4
DNA: TGTGCCAGCAGCTTCTGGGCGGGGGACCCCTACAATGAGCAGTTCTTC
CDR3: CASSFWAGDPYNEQFF

J: TRBJ2-5
size: NA
D: NA
length: 14
V: TRBV24-1
DNA: TGTGCCACCAGTGATCAGACAGGTGTGGAGACCCAGTACTTC
CDR3: CATSDQTGVETQYF

J: TRBJ1-2
size: once
D: TRBD1
length: 14
V: TRBV19
DNA: TGTGCCAGTAGCCGGGACAGCTCTAACTATGGCTACACCTTC
CDR3: CASSRDSSNYGYTF

J: TRBJ1-5
size: NA
D: NA
length: 13
V: TRBV6-5
DNA: TGTGCCAGCAGTTACCTACCCCAGGGGCCCCAGCATTTT
CDR3: CASSYLPQGPQHF

J: TRBJ2-7
size: NA
D: TRBD1
length: 17
V: TRBV19
DNA: TGTGCCAGTAGTATGCCCCCACGGACAGGGGAAACGGGCGAGCAGTACTTC
CDR3: CASSMPPRTGETGEQYF

J: TRBJ2-7
size: NA
D: NA
length: 15
V: TRBV6-5
DNA: TGTGCCAGCAGTTACTCGCGGACAGAAGGTTACGAGCAGTACTTC
CDR3: CASSYSRTEGYEQYF

J: TRBJ1-2
size: NA
D: TRBD1
length: 14
V: TRBV7-9
DNA: TGTGCCAGCAGCTTCCCAGGGACAGGGGATGGCTACACCTTC
CDR3: CASSFPGTGDGYTF

J: TRBJ2-3
size: NA
D: NA
length: 12
V: TRBV7-3
DNA: TGTGCCAGCAGCTCCCAGGGAGATACGCAGTATTTT
CDR3: CASSSQGDTQYF

J: TRBJ2-5
size: NA
D: TRBD2
length: 15
V: TRBV18
DNA: TGTGCCAGCTCACCACCTAGCGGGAGCAGTGAGACCCAGTACTTC
CDR3: CASSPPSGSSETQYF